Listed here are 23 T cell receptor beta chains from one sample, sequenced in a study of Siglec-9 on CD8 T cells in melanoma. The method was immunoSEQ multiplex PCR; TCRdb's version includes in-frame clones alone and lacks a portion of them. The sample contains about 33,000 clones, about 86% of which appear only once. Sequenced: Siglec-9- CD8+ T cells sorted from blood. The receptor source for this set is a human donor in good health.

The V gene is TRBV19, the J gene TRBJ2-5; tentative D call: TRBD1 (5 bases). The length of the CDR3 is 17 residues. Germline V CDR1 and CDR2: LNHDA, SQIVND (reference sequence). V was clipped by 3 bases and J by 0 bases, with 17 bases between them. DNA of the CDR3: TGTGCCAGTAGTATGTGGGGCCAGTGGGCGAACCAAGAGACCCAGTACTTC. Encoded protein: CASSMWGQWANQETQYF. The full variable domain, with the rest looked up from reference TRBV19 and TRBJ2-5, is DGGITQSPKYLFRKEGQNVTLSCEQNLNHDAMYWYRQDPGQGLRLIYYSQIVNDFQKGDIAEGYSVSREKKESFPLTVTSAQKNPTAFYLCASSMWGQWANQETQYFGPGTRLLVL.

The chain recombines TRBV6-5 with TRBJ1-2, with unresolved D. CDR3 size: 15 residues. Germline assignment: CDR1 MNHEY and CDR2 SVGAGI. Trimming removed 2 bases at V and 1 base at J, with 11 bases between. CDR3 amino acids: CASSYGEVGNYGYTF. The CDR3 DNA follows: TGTGCCAGCAGTTACGGAGAAGTCGGTAACTATGGCTACACCTTC.

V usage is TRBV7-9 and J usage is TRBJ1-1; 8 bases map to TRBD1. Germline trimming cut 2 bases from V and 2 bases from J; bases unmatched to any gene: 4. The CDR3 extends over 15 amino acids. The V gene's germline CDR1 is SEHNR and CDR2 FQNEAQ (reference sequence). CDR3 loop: CASSLWQGANTEAFF. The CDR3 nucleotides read TGTGCCAGCAGCTTATGGCAGGGGGCTAACACTGAAGCTTTCTTT.

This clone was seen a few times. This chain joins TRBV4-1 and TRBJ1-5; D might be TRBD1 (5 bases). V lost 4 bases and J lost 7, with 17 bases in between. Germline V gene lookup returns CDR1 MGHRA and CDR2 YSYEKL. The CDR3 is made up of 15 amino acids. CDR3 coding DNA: TGCGCCAGCAGCCTTCAAGGCAGGGAAGGCCAGCCCCAGCATTTT. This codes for CASSLQGREGQPQHF.

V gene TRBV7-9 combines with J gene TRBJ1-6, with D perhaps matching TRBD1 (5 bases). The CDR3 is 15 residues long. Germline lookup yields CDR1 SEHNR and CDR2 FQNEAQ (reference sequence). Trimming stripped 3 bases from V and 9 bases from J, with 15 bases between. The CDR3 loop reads CASSFGGLGSSPLHF. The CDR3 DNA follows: TGTGCCAGCAGCTTTGGGGGGTTGGGGAGTTCACCCCTCCACTTT.

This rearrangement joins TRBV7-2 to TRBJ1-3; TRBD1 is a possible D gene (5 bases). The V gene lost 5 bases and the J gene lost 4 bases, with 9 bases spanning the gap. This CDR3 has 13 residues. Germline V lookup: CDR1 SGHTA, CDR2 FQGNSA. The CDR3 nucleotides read TGTGCCAGCAGCGCCTGGGGGGGAAACACCATATATTTT. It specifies CASSAWGGNTIYF.

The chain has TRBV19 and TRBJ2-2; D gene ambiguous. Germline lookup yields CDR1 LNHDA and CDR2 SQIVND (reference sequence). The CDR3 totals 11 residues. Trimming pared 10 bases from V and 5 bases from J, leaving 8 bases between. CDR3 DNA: TGTGCCACCCTCCAGACCGGGGAGCTGTTTTTT. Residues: CATLQTGELFF.

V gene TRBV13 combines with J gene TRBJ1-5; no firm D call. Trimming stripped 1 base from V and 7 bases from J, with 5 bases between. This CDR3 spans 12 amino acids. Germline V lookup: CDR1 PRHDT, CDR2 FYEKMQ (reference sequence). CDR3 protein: CASSLVGQPQHF. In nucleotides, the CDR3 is TGTGCCAGCAGCTTAGTGGGCCAGCCCCAGCATTTT. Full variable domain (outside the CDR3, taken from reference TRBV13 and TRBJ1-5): AAGVIQSPRHLIKEKRETATLKCYPIPRHDTVYWYQQGPGQDPQFLISFYEKMQSDKGSIPDRFSAQQFSDYHSELNMSSLELGDSALYFCASSLVGQPQHFGDGTRLSIL.

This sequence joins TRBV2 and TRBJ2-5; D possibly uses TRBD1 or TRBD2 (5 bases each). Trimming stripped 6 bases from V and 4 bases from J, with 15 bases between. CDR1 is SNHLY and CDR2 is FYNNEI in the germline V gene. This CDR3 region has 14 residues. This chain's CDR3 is CASSERRGGETQYF. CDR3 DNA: TGTGCCAGCAGCGAGAGACGGGGCGGAGAGACCCAGTACTTC. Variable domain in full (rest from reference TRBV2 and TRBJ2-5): EPEVTQTPSHQVTQMGQEVILRCVPISNHLYFYWYRQILGQKVEFLVSFYNNEISEKSEIFDDQFSVERPDGSNFTLKIRSTKLEDSAMYFCASSERRGGETQYFGPGTRLLVL.

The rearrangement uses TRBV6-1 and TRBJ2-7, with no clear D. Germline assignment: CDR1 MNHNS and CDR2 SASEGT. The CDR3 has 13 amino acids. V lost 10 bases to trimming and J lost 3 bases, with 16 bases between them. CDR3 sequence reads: CAISPDGFYEQYF. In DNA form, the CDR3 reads TGTGCCATAAGCCCTGACGGATTCTACGAGCAGTACTTC.

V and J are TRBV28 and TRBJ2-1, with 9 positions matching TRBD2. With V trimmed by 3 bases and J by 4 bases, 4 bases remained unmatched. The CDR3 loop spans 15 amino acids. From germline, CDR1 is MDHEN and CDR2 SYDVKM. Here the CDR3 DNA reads TGTGCCAGCAGTTTTGCGGGAGGGCCGTACAATGAGCAGTTCTTC. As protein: CASSFAGGPYNEQFF.

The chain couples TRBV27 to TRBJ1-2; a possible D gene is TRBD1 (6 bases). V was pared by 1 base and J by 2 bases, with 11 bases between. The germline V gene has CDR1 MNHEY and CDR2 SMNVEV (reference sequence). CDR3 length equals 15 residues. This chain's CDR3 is CASSLYRGLNYGYTF. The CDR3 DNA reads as TGTGCCAGCAGTTTATATCGGGGGCTGAACTATGGCTACACCTTC.

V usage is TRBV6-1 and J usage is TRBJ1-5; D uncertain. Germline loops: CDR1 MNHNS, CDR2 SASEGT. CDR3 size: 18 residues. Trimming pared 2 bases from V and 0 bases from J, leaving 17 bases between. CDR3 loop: CASSEITLELGSNQPQHF. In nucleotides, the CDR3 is TGTGCCAGCAGTGAAATAACCTTAGAGCTCGGTAGCAATCAGCCCCAGCATTTT.

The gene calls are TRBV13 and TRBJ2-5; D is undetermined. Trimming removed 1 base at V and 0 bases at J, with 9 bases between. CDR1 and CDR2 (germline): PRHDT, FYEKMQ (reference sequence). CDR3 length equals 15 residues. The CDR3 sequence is CASSLVGSYQETQYF. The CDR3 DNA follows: TGTGCCAGCAGCTTAGTAGGATCCTACCAAGAGACCCAGTACTTC.

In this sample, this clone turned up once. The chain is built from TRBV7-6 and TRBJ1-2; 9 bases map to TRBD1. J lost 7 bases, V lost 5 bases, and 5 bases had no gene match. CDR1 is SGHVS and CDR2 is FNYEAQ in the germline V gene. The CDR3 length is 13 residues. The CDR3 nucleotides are TGTGCCAGCAGCCTTACGGACAGGGGTGGCTACACCTTC. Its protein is CASSLTDRGGYTF.

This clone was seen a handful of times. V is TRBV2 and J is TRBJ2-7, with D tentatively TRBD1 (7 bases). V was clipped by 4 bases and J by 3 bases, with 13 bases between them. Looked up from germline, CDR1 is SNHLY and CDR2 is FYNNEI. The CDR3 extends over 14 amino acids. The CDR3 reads CASSVGGGGYEQYF. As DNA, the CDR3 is TGTGCCAGCAGTGTCGGAGGGGGCGGCTACGAGCAGTACTTC.

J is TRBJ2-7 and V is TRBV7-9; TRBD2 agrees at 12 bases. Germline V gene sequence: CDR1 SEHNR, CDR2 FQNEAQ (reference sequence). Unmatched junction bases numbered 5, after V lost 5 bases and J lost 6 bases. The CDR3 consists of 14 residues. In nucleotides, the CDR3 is TGTGCCAGCAGCCCGACTAGCGGGGGTAGCGAGCAGTACTTC. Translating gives CASSPTSGGSEQYF.

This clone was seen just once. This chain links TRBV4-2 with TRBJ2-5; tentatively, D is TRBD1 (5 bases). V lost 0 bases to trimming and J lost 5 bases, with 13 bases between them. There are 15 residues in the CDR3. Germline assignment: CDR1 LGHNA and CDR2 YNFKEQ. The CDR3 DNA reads TGTGCCAGCAGCCAAGATCAGGGCAGCGAGGAGACCCAGTACTTC. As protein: CASSQDQGSEETQYF.

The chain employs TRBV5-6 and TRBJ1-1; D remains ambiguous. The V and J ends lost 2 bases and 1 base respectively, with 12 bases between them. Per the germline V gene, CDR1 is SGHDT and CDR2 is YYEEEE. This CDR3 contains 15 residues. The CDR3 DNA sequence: TGTGCCAGCAGCTTCTGGGTAAGAGGGAACACTGAAGCTTTCTTT. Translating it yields CASSFWVRGNTEAFF.

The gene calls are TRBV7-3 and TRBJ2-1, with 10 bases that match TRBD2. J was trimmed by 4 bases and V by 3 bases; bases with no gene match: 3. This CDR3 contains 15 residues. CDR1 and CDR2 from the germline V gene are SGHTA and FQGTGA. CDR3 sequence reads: CASSLLAGVYNEQFF. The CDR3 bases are TGTGCCAGCAGCTTGCTAGCGGGAGTGTACAATGAGCAGTTCTTC.

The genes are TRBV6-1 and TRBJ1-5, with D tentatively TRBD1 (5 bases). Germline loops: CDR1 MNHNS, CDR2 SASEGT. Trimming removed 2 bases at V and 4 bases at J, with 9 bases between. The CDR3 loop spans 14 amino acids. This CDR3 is CASSERGWNQPQHF. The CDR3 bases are TGTGCCAGCAGTGAAAGGGGATGGAATCAGCCCCAGCATTTT.

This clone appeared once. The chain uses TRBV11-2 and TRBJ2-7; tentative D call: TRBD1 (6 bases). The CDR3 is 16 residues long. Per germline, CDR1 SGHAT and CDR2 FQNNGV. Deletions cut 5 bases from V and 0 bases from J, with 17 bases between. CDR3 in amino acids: CASSTTGTTYSYEQYF. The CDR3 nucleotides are TGTGCCAGCAGCACCACCGGGACAACCTACTCCTACGAGCAGTACTTC.

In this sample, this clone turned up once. CDR3 amino acids: CASSSVAGGYNEQFF. The CDR3 coding sequence is TGTGCCAGCAGTAGCGTAGCGGGAGGTTACAATGAGCAGTTCTTC. The genes are TRBV6-4 and TRBJ2-1; 10 bases are a match to TRBD2. Germline V gene lookup returns CDR1 MRHNA and CDR2 SNTAGT. The J segment lost 4 bases and the V segment lost 5 bases, leaving 5 bases of the junction unmatched. The CDR3 is 15 amino acids.